The rows below give T cell receptor beta chains drawn from one sample of a study of blood T cell repertoires in COVID-19. Here immunoSEQ multiplex PCR was the method, and the copy in TCRdb shows in-frame clones only, minus some. The table shows about 280,000 clones, with around 91% occurring only once. Sequences were obtained from PBMCs or T cells enriched from blood (not recorded which). These receptor sequences come from a woman between 18 and 29 years old with acute COVID-19. CDR3s include the opening cysteine and the closing phenylalanine or tryptophan. Each record gives: clone size, CDR3 length, J gene, V gene, D gene, CDR3 DNA, CDR3 protein. D genes are given only for firm matches. Clone size is stated in some rows and not others, as once, few, many or a class when expanded.

>.|15|TRBJ2-7|TRBV27|.
TGTGCCAGCAGTTTATTCAGGGGCGAGGCCTACGAGCAGTACTTC
CASSLFRGEAYEQYF
>once|13|TRBJ2-3|TRBV28|.
TGTGCCAGCAGTTTACGGTCTGGAGATACGCAGTATTTT
CASSLRSGDTQYF
>.|14|TRBJ1-1|TRBV18|TRBD1
TGTGCCAGCTCAGCCGACAGGGGAGACACTGAAGCTTTCTTT
CASSADRGDTEAFF
>.|15|TRBJ2-7|TRBV11-2|.
TGTGCCAGCAGCCCAAACCTAGTGGACGGGGGCGAGCAGTACTTC
CASSPNLVDGGEQYF
>.|17|TRBJ1-1|TRBV3-1/TRBV3-2|.
TGTGCCAGCAGATCTACAGGGTGGGAGGGGGAGAACACTGAAGCTTTCTTT
CASRSTGWEGENTEAFF
>.|12|TRBJ2-1|TRBV15|.
TGTGCCACCAGCAGAGGCCAGGAAAAGCAGTTCTTC
CATSRGQEKQFF
>many|13|TRBJ2-7|TRBV5-1|TRBD2
TGCGCCAGCAGCTTGGTGGTAGCGGGGGAACAGTACTTC
CASSLVVAGEQYF
>.|15|TRBJ1-4|TRBV14|.
TGTGCCAGCAGCCCCCGGACAGCGATAAATGAAAAACTGTTTTTT
CASSPRTAINEKLFF
>.|14|TRBJ1-1|TRBV7-2|.
TGTGCCAGCAGCTCCCTGGGCAGGGCCACTGAAGCTTTCTTT
CASSSLGRATEAFF
>.|14|TRBJ1-1|TRBV30|.
TGTGCCTGGAGTACAGGGTTACGGAACACTGAAGCTTTCTTT
CAWSTGLRNTEAFF
>once|15|TRBJ2-3|TRBV3-1/TRBV3-2|.
TGTGCCAGCAGCCAAGCGAGGGACTCCACAGATACGCAGTATTTT
CASSQARDSTDTQYF
>.|13|TRBJ2-1|TRBV5-4|.
TGTGCCAGCAGCTTGCGGTCGGGTTATGAGCAGTTCTTC
CASSLRSGYEQFF
>.|14|TRBJ2-7|TRBV6-1|TRBD2
TGTGCCAGCCGCTGGACTAGCGGGAGCTACGAGCAGTACTTC
CASRWTSGSYEQYF
>.|13|TRBJ2-5|TRBV18|TRBD1
TGTGCCAGCTCACTGGACAGGAGGGAGACCCAGTACTTC
CASSLDRRETQYF
>few|15|TRBJ2-5|TRBV11-2|TRBD2
TGTGCCAGCAGCTTACAAGCGGGAGTCTATGAGACCCAGTACTTC
CASSLQAGVYETQYF
>.|17|TRBJ2-1|TRBV11-2|TRBD2
TGTGCCAGCAGCTTAGATCTAGCGGGAGGACCCGGCAATGAGCAGTTCTTC
CASSLDLAGGPGNEQFF
>.|12|TRBJ1-5|TRBV19|.
TGTGCCAGTATGGACAGCGATCAGCCCCAGCATTTT
CASMDSDQPQHF
>.|17|TRBJ1-1|TRBV19|.
TGTGCCAGTAGTATATCCCTGGGGTCTGGCCGGGGCACTGAAGCTTTCTTT
CASSISLGSGRGTEAFF
>.|15|TRBJ2-7|TRBV6-5|.
TGTGCCAGCAGTTACTCTCTCGAACCTATCTACGAGCAGTACTTC
CASSYSLEPIYEQYF
>.|14|TRBJ2-7|TRBV5-8|.
TGTGCCAGCAGCTTAAGAGCGGCACCCTACGAGCAGTACTTC
CASSLRAAPYEQYF
>once|15|TRBJ2-1|TRBV14|TRBD2
TGTGCCAGCAGCCAAGGCGGGAGCTCCTACAATGAGCAGTTCTTC
CASSQGGSSYNEQFF
>.|15|TRBJ1-1|TRBV5-8|.
TGTGCCAGCAGCTTGGGTCAGGGAGGTTTAACTGAAGCTTTCTTT
CASSLGQGGLTEAFF
>.|13|TRBJ1-5|TRBV30|.
TGTGCCTGGAGTGTCGGTAGCAATCAGCCCCAGCATTTT
CAWSVGSNQPQHF
>.|13|TRBJ2-1|TRBV29-1|.
TGCAGCGTGCTAGCGAGCTCCTACAATGAGCAGTTCTTC
CSVLASSYNEQFF
>.|16|TRBJ2-1|TRBV27|.
TGTGCCAGCAGTTTCGGAGGGAATTGGGACTTGGATGAGCAGTTCTTC
CASSFGGNWDLDEQFF
>once|16|TRBJ1-5|TRBV19|TRBD1
TGTGCCAGCCGGGACAGGGGGCGCCCGGGCAATCAGCCCCAGCATTTT
CASRDRGRPGNQPQHF
>.|14|TRBJ2-7|TRBV27|.
TGTGCCAGCAGCTACAGGTCAGGAATCGACGAGCAGTACTTC
CASSYRSGIDEQYF
>once|13|TRBJ1-4|TRBV27|TRBD1
TGTGCCAGCAGTTCCGGACAGGGTTGGAAACTGTTTTTT
CASSSGQGWKLFF
>.|17|TRBJ1-2|TRBV19|TRBD1
TGTGCCAGTAGTATAGCCGCGCCGGGACAGGGAGGGTATGGCTACACCTTC
CASSIAAPGQGGYGYTF
>.|15|TRBJ2-5|TRBV18|TRBD2
TGTGCCAGCTCACCACTGAGCGGGAGTTTGGAGACCCAGTACTTC
CASSPLSGSLETQYF
>.|14|TRBJ2-5|TRBV24-1|.
TGTGCCACCAGTGATTCCGGGTCTGAAGAGACCCAGTACTTC
CATSDSGSEETQYF
>once|17|TRBJ2-1|TRBV24-1|.
TGTGCCACCAGTGATCCCGGACAGGGGCCAGCGGGAGTTGAGCAGTTCTTC
CATSDPGQGPAGVEQFF
>.|13|TRBJ2-7|TRBV30|TRBD1
TGTGCCTGGAGTGCCGGGACAGACTACGAGCAGTACTTC
CAWSAGTDYEQYF
>.|14|TRBJ1-1|TRBV27|TRBD1
TGTGCCAGCAGTTTGGGACAGGGAGGCACTGAAGCTTTCTTT
CASSLGQGGTEAFF
>.|16|TRBJ2-7|TRBV4-1|.
TGCGCCAGCAGCCACATTGGGGGTGGAGGGTCGGAGGAGCAGTACTTC
CASSHIGGGGSEEQYF
>.|13|TRBJ1-2|TRBV30|TRBD1
TGTGCCTGGAGTGTGGGACAGGGGCTGGGCTACACCTTC
CAWSVGQGLGYTF
>.|11|TRBJ2-5|TRBV20-1|.
TGCAGCCTCGGGTTGTTTGAGACCCAGTACTTC
CSLGLFETQYF
>.|16|TRBJ1-5|TRBV18|.
TGTGCCAGCTCACCTCGGGGAGGGTCCAGGGATCAGCCCCAGCATTTT
CASSPRGGSRDQPQHF
>.|17|TRBJ1-6|TRBV5-1|TRBD1
TGCGCCAGCAGCCGGACAGGGTCAAGCTCCTATAATTCACCCCTCCACTTT
CASSRTGSSSYNSPLHF
>.|14|TRBJ1-5|TRBV30|.
TGTGCCTGGAGTGGAGGTTGGAGCAATCAGCCCCAGCATTTT
CAWSGGWSNQPQHF
>.|13|TRBJ1-5|TRBV12-5|TRBD1
TGTGCTAGTGGATCCGACAGGGATCAGCCCCAGCATTTT
CASGSDRDQPQHF
>.|15|TRBJ2-3|TRBV4-2|TRBD2
TGTGCCAGCAGCCCGACGGGAGGGTTCACAGATACGCAGTATTTT
CASSPTGGFTDTQYF
>.|13|TRBJ1-1|TRBV12-3/TRBV12-4|.
TGTGCCAGCAGTTTAGGAGGGAACACTGAAGCTTTCTTT
CASSLGGNTEAFF
>.|15|TRBJ2-7|TRBV27|.
TGTGCCAGCAGTTCCCGACCGGACAATTTCTACGAGCAGTACTTC
CASSSRPDNFYEQYF
>.|16|TRBJ2-5|TRBV4-1|TRBD2
TGCGCCAGCAGAGATACGACTAGCGGTACCCAAGAGACCCAGTACTTC
CASRDTTSGTQETQYF
>.|14|TRBJ2-7|TRBV28|TRBD1
TGTGCCAGCTCAATAGGGGGCCCCCCCTACGAGCAGTACTTC
CASSIGGPPYEQYF
>.|15|TRBJ1-5|TRBV27|.
TGTGCCAGCAGTCGGACAGCGATTAGCAATCAGCCCCAGCATTTT
CASSRTAISNQPQHF
>.|13|TRBJ1-5|TRBV28|TRBD1
TGTGCCAGCAGGACAGGGCTCAATCAGCCCCAGCATTTT
CASRTGLNQPQHF
>once|14|TRBJ1-2|TRBV6-5|TRBD1
TGTGCCAGCAGTAATCGACAGGGCTTCGATGGCTACACCTTC
CASSNRQGFDGYTF
>.|17|TRBJ2-2|TRBV3-1/TRBV3-2|.
TGTGCCAGCAGCCAATTCGGGACTCCCGTTCCCCCCGGGGAGCTGTTTTTT
CASSQFGTPVPPGELFF
>.|16|TRBJ1-2|TRBV18|.
TGTGCCAGCTCACCACCCGCTTCCACAGGCCCCTATGGCTACACCTTC
CASSPPASTGPYGYTF
>.|13|TRBJ2-2|TRBV30|TRBD1
TGTGCCTGGAGGGACAGGGAGTCCGGGGAGCTGTTTTTT
CAWRDRESGELFF
>few|12|TRBJ2-7|TRBV12-3/TRBV12-4|.
TGTGCCAGCGGGTCACAGAACTACGAGCAGTACTTC
CASGSQNYEQYF
>.|12|TRBJ1-2|TRBV6-5|.
TGTGCCAGCAGTTACCAGGGTGATGGCTACACCTTC
CASSYQGDGYTF